This entry describes one TCR beta chain. This clonotype was seen a handful of times. Its specific antigen is unknown. No per-base quality is available; no much larger clone lies one base away. These data are taken from a study of patients and donors after allogeneic stem cell transplantation (dated by TCRdb to the early 2020s). Via the germline V gene (reference sequence), CDR1 is SGHKS and CDR2 YYEKEE. V trim: 4 bases; J trim: 4 bases; unmatched bases: 13. Reading from cysteine to phenylalanine, the CDR3 counts 16 amino acids. Only the CDR3 DNA stays, 48 bases, in frame from base 1. The protocol used for the library was RT-PCR. Sequencing was performed on a NextSeq 550. TCRdb itself trimmed the public reads at Q25 with fastp, ran MiXCR and retained productive beta chains. Rows merge per CDR3 protein into single entries with the most common DNA and genes. The sample yields roughly 960,000 distinct CDR3 sequences; more than 15% were counted once. The biggest ten clones account for roughly 6% of the sample.

Sample: blood, either unsorted or a sorted T cell fraction (not recorded which). The source of this sequence is a human donor who was either an allogeneic HSCT recipient or a stem cell or donor lymphocyte infusion donor (not recorded which). It is not recorded whose cells these are; they may come from a transplant donor. This sequence uses TRBV5-5 and TRBJ2-7; 8 middle bases align to TRBD1. This receptor has the CDR3 CASSAIGGTGAYEQYF. The nucleotides are TGTGCCAGCAGCGCAATCGGCGGGACAGGAGCATACGAGCAGTACTTC.